The 13 T cell receptor beta chains below come from one sample, sequenced in a study of T cells in Graves' hyperthyroidism and ophthalmopathy. Researchers amplified the TCR beta CDR3 regions from RNA transcripts. The HTBI primer set drove a first-round RT-PCR of the TCR CDR3. TCRdb passed the multiplex PCR reads through MiXCR, listing each CDR3 protein once. The sample records hundreds of thousands of distinct CDR3 sequences, about 20% being singletons. The sample consisted of blood. These receptor sequences come from a young man with Graves' ophthalmopathy.

V is TRBV7-2 and J is TRBJ2-5; 9 bases line up with TRBD1. This CDR3 contains 15 residues. V trimming: 7 bases; J trimming: 4 bases; junction bases outside the gene matches: 10. Germline V CDR1 and CDR2: SGHTA, FQGNSA. The CDR3 DNA reads TGTGCCAGCAACAGTCTCAAACAGGGGGCAGAGACCCAGTACTTC. Protein sequence: CASNSLKQGAETQYF.

This clonotype was seen ten or more times. The rearrangement uses TRBV7-2 and TRBJ2-7; D may correspond to TRBD1 or TRBD2 (5 bases each). CDR1 and CDR2 from the germline V gene are SGHTA and FQGNSA. V was shortened by 4 bases and J by 3 bases, with 13 bases between the two germline ends. This CDR3 region has 14 residues. CDR3 coding DNA: TGTGCCAGCAGCTCACACGGGACCAGCTACGAGCAGTACTTC. Translation: CASSSHGTSYEQYF.

The chain couples TRBV5-1 to TRBJ2-1, with 7 positions matching TRBD2. Looked up from germline, CDR1 is SGHRS and CDR2 is YFSETQ. The CDR3 extends over 15 amino acids. V gave up 0 bases and J gave up 6 bases; unmatched junction bases: 6. This CDR3 is CASSLEAGRVNEQFF. The CDR3 DNA follows: TGCGCCAGCAGCTTGGAAGCGGGAAGGGTCAATGAGCAGTTCTTC.

This clonotype was counted a few times. This rearrangement joins TRBV10-3 to TRBJ2-7; 11 nucleotides match TRBD2. The CDR3 runs to 16 residues. J lost 1 base, V lost 6 bases, and 8 bases had no gene match. Germline CDR1 ENHRY, CDR2 SYGVKD. The CDR3 region has the DNA TGTGCCATCAGCGTCGGCGGGACTAGCGGATCCTACGAGCAGTACTTC. Translation: CAISVGGTSGSYEQYF.

This clonotype was seen only a few times. This chain uses TRBV14 with TRBJ2-5; the D is unclear. The length of the CDR3 is 17 residues. CDR1 SGHDN and CDR2 FVKESK come from the germline V gene. The germline V and J ends were trimmed by 3 bases and 0 bases, with 17 bases remaining between them. CDR3: CASSHKGRIMYQETQYF. CDR3 DNA: TGTGCCAGCAGCCATAAGGGTAGGATTATGTACCAAGAGACCCAGTACTTC.

CDR3 bases: TGTGCCAGCAGTTACTCGATAGCGGATAGCTCCTACGAGCAGTACTTC. Its translation: CASSYSIADSSYEQYF. The gene calls are TRBV6-5 and TRBJ2-7; a possible D gene is TRBD2 (6 bases). V was trimmed by 0 bases and J by 0 bases, leaving 12 bases between them. The CDR3 extends over 16 amino acids. Looked up from germline, CDR1 is MNHEY and CDR2 is SVGAGI.

Many counts were recorded for this clonotype. This chain connects TRBV29-1 to TRBJ2-1, with a weak D call TRBD2 (6 bases). V was pared by 4 bases and J by 2 bases, with 12 bases between. Germline lookup yields CDR1 SQVTM and CDR2 ANQGSEA. This CDR3 region has 14 residues. DNA of the CDR3: TGCAGCGTTGTCTCGCGGGATACCTACAATGAGCAGTTCTTC. Amino acid sequence: CSVVSRDTYNEQFF.

Note on this clonotype: One end of the junction does not line up with germline, which may come from a read error. The rearrangement links TRBV3-1 to TRBJ2-1, with TRBD2 matching 8 bases. CDR1 is LGHDT, CDR2 YNNKEL, per germline (reference sequence). The CDR3 extends over 18 amino acids. The chain's CDR3 is CTSSQDGLSGISYNEQFF. Written as DNA, the CDR3 is TGTACCAGCAGCCAAGATGGCCTTAGCGGGATCTCCTACAATGAGCAGTTCTTC.

This clonotype has more than one count but fewer than ten. The chain is built from TRBV19 and TRBJ2-1; D not resolved. Trimming removed 5 bases at V and 7 bases at J, with 9 bases between. This CDR3 contains 12 residues. Germline V gene lookup returns CDR1 LNHDA and CDR2 SQIVND (reference sequence). The CDR3 sequence: CASSPRINEQFF. In DNA, the CDR3 is TGTGCCAGTAGTCCCAGGATAAATGAGCAGTTCTTC.

This clonotype was counted only a few times. The CDR3 bases are TGTGCCAGCTGCAGCGGAGTCACAGATACGCAGTATTTT. As protein: CASCSGVTDTQYF. The genes are TRBV28 and TRBJ2-3, with a tentative D call TRBD2 (5 bases). The CDR3 is made up of 13 amino acids. V was shortened by 8 bases and J by 2 bases, with 11 bases between the two germline ends. Per germline, CDR1 MDHEN and CDR2 SYDVKM.

This clonotype was detected once. This may be a read error, as it is one base from a much larger clone. This chain links TRBV28 with TRBJ1-1; D unclear. From germline, CDR1 is MDHEN and CDR2 SYDVKM. The CDR3 sequence is 14 residues long. The CDR3 region has the DNA TGTGCCAGCAGTTTAAGCCCTCGGGTGGCTGAAGCTCTCTTT. Protein: CASSLSPRVAEALF.

The chain uses TRBV7-3 and TRBJ1-2; D gene unclear. V lost 0 bases and J 0 bases, leaving 8 bases between the germline ends. Germline values: CDR1 SGHTA, CDR2 FQGTGA. The CDR3 consists of 15 residues. CDR3 DNA sequence: TGTGCCAGCAGCTTAACCTGCGGAGCTAACTATGGCTACACCTTC. It encodes CASSLTCGANYGYTF.

In its sample, this clonotype was seen a few times. This sequence joins TRBV7-9 and TRBJ1-6; D is perhaps TRBD1 (6 bases). Looked up from germline, CDR1 is SEHNR and CDR2 is FQNEAQ (reference sequence). The CDR3 consists of 15 residues. V gave up 6 bases and J gave up 3 bases, with 12 bases separating them. The DNA of the CDR3 is TGTGCCAGCAGACCAGAGGGGGTCTATAATTCACCCCTCCACTTT. The encoded protein is CASRPEGVYNSPLHF.